This T cell receptor beta chain was profiled in a study of cytomegalovirus exposure and HLA in healthy donors. Findings and caveats of the study: Later on, an analysis tied 15,000 to 20,000 TCR beta sequences to HLA alleles at 0.05 false discovery rate.

As regards this clone: The antigen remains unidentified.

Germline loops: CDR1 SGHVS, CDR2 FQNEAQ. The CDR3 length is 16 residues. Losses at the gene ends were 5 bases for V and 6 bases for J; bases not matched to a gene: 9. In the PCR, 60 Vbeta and 13 Jbeta primers were used. Repertoires were generated with immunoSEQ multiplex PCR, while TCRdb's copy carries only in-frame clones and drops some. The sample lists under 200,000 clones, about four fifths seen once, with approximately 6% in the top ten. This chain links TRBV7-8 with TRBJ2-1, with 11 bases that match TRBD2. The sequenced sample was PBMCs. The sequence was collected from a woman under 40 in good health and CMV-seropositive. The CDR3 sequence: CASSLRTSGRANEQFF. Here the CDR3 DNA reads TGTGCCAGCAGCCTCCGGACTAGCGGGCGCGCCAATGAGCAGTTCTTC.